The rows below give T cell receptor beta chains drawn from one sample of a study of T cell responses to AZD1222 COVID-19 vaccine. Data came from immunoSEQ multiplex PCR; TCRdb stores just in-frame clones and leaves some out. The table has about 120,000 clones, approximately 83% seen once. The sample in question was peripheral blood, obtained on day 0 of MenACWY control vaccination. These receptors were collected from an adult in good health. Each CDR3 is given without its conserved first and last residue.

V: TRBV6-4
CDR3: ASSANQPQH

V: TRBV4-1
CDR3: ASSQGNTGELF

V: TRBV6-5
CDR3: ASRNRGQETQY

V: TRBV27
CDR3: ASSLTPTSGNTIY

V: TRBV9
CDR3: ASSGGQGSSSYNSPLH

V: TRBV9
CDR3: ASSVLAGGYGGYT

V: TRBV9
CDR3: ASSVEQGAGYGYT

V: TRBV11-1
CDR3: ASSQPGGLNYGYT

V: TRBV9
CDR3: ASSDRYSNQPQH

V: TRBV2
CDR3: ASSGVRDQPQH

V: TRBV4-2
CDR3: ASSPLAGGPPGELF

V: TRBV18
CDR3: ASSPGLVDQPQH

V: TRBV5-1
CDR3: ASSLDQGYGNTIY

V: TRBV13
CDR3: ASSSIGDYNEQF

V: TRBV6-5
CDR3: ASSYARTGPEAF

V: TRBV5-5
CDR3: ASSLIAGNSNQPQH

V: TRBV5-4
CDR3: ASSFGQGDTEAF

V: TRBV7-8
CDR3: ASSLAGRSYGYT

V: TRBV7-9
CDR3: ASKGMANTEAF

V: TRBV28
CDR3: ASSSPGTNTEAF

V: TRBV19
CDR3: ASSGTVRYGYT

V: TRBV7-3
CDR3: ASSPLNTGELF

V: TRBV28
CDR3: ASSLAGGLRQETQY

V: TRBV20-1
CDR3: SARSPGEAF

V: TRBV28
CDR3: ASSEFGGPTKNIQY

V: TRBV28
CDR3: ASRPVDLEKLF

V: TRBV28
CDR3: ASSEPGRRSPLH

V: TRBV6-2/TRBV6-3
CDR3: ASSRTGTVVGYT

V: TRBV7-8
CDR3: ASSPLSSRRETQY

V: TRBV4-2
CDR3: ASSQDPGASNQPQH

V: TRBV4-1
CDR3: ASSQGIRTGISPLH

V: TRBV5-6
CDR3: ASSLAGIYGYT

V: TRBV6-5
CDR3: ASSRQTYTEAF

V: TRBV5-1
CDR3: ASSRDRVYGYT

V: TRBV19
CDR3: ASSLSGGRNEKLF

V: TRBV7-2
CDR3: ASSSNVVSGNTIY

V: TRBV7-6
CDR3: ASSLGQISGNTIY

V: TRBV5-1
CDR3: ASSSGALVFNEKLF

V: TRBV27
CDR3: ASSRQGRGYT

V: TRBV5-1
CDR3: ASSLVGDSYNEQF